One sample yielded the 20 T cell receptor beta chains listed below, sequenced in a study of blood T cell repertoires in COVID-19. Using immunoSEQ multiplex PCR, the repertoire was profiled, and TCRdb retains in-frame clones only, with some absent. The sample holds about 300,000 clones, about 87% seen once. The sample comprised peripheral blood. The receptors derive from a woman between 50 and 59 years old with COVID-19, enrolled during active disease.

In nucleotides, the CDR3 is TGCGCCAGCAGTCTGCGGACAGGGGGAAATCAGCCCCAGCATTTT. Translating it yields CASSLRTGGNQPQHF. The chain has TRBV23-1 and TRBJ1-5; 10 positions match TRBD1. TRBV23-1 falls under the ORF class, with uncertain function. CDR3 length: 15 amino acids. V was clipped by 4 bases and J by 4 bases; unmatched bases: 4.

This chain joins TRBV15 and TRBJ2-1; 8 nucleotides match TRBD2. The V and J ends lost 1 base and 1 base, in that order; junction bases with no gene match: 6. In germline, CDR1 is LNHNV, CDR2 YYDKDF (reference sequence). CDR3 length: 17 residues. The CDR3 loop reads CATSRVVSGKSYNEQFF. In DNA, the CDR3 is TGTGCCACCAGCAGAGTGGTTAGCGGGAAGTCCTACAATGAGCAGTTCTTC.

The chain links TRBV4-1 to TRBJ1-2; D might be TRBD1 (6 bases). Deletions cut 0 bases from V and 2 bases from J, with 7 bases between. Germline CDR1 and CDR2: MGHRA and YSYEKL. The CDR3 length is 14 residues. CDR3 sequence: CASSQDQGNYGYTF. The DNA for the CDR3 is TGCGCCAGCAGCCAAGATCAGGGGAACTATGGCTACACCTTC.

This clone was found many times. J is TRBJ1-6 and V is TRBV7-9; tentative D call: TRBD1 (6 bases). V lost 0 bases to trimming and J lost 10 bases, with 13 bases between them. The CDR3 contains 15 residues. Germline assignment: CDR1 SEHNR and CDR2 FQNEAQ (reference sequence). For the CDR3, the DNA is TGTGCCAGCAGCTTAGCCGGGTCCCAGGGGTCACCCCTCCACTTT. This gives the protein CASSLAGSQGSPLHF.

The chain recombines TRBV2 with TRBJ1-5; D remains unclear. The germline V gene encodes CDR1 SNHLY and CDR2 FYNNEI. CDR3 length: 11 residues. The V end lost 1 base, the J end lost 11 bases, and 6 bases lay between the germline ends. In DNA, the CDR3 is TGTGCCAGCAGTGAAGGTGGAGCCCAGCATTTT. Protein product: CASSEGGAQHF. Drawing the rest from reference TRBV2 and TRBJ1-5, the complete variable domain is EPEVTQTPSHQVTQMGQEVILRCVPISNHLYFYWYRQILGQKVEFLVSFYNNEISEKSEIFDDQFSVERPDGSNFTLKIRSTKLEDSAMYFCASSEGGAQHFGDGTRLSIL.

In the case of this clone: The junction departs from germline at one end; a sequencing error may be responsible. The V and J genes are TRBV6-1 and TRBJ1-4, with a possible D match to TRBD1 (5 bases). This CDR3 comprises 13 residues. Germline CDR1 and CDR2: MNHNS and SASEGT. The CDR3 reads CASSEIGGARSRF. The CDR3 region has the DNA TGTGCCAGCAGTGAAATCGGAGGGGCGCGGAGTCGTTTT.

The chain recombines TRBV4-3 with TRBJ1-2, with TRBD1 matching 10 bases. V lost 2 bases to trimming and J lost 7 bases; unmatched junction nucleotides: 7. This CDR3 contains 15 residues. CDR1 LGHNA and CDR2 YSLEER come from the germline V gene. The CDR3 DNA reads TGCGCCAGCAGCCAAACCCGGACAGGGGGTAGTGGCTACACCTTC. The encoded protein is CASSQTRTGGSGYTF.

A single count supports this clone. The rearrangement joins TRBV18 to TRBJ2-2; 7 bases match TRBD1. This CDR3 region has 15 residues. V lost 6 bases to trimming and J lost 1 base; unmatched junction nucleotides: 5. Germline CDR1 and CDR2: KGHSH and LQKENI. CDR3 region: CASSPGQQNTGELFF. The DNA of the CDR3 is TGTGCCAGCTCCCCGGGACAGCAGAACACCGGGGAGCTGTTTTTT. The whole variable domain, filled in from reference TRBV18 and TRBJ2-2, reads NAGVMQNPRHLVRRRGQEARLRCSPMKGHSHVYWYRQLPEEGLKFMVYLQKENIIDESGMPKERFSAEFPKEGPSILRIQQVVRGDSAAYFCASSPGQQNTGELFFGEGSRLTVL.

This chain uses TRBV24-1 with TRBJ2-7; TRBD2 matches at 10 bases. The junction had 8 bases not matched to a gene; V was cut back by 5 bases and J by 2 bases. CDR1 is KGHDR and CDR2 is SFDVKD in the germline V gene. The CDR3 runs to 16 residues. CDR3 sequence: CATSGIAGGGAYEQYF. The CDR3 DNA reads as TGTGCCACCAGTGGAATAGCGGGAGGAGGGGCCTACGAGCAGTACTTC.

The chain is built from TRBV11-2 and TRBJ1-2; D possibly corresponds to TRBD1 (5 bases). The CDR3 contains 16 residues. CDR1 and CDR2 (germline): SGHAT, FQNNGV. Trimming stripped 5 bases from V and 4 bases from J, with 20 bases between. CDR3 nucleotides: TGTGCCAGCAGCCCCCTTCAGACAGCTACAACCTATGGCTACACCTTC. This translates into CASSPLQTATTYGYTF.

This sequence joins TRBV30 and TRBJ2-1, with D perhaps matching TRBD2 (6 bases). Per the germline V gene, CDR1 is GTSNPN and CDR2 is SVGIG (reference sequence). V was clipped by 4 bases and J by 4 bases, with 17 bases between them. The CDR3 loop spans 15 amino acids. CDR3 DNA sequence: TGTGCCTGGATCCCGCGGGCGGGACCGTACAATGAGCAGTTCTTC. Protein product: CAWIPRAGPYNEQFF.

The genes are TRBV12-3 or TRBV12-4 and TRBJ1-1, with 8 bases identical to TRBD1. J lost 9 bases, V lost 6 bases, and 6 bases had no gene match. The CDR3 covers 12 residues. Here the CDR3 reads CASRTGQGKAFF. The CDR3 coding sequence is TGTGCCAGCAGGACCGGACAGGGAAAAGCTTTCTTT.

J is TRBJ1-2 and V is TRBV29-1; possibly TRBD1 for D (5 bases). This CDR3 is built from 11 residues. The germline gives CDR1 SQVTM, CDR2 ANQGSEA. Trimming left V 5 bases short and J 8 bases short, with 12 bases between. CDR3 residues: CSVQTTGGYTF. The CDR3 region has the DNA TGCAGCGTTCAGACAACAGGCGGCTACACCTTC. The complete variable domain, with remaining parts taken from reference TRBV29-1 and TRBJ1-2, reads SAVISQKPSRDICQRGTSLTIQCQVDSQVTMMFWYRQQPGQSLTLIATANQGSEATYESGFVIDKFPISRPNLTFSTLTVSNMSPEDSSIYLCSVQTTGGYTFGSGTRLTVV.

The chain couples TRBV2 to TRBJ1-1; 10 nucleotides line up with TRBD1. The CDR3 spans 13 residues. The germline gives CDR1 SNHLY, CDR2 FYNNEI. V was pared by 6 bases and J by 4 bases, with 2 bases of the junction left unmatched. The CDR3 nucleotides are TGTGCCAGCAGAAGACAGGGGGCCACTGAAGCTTTCTTT. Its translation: CASRRQGATEAFF.

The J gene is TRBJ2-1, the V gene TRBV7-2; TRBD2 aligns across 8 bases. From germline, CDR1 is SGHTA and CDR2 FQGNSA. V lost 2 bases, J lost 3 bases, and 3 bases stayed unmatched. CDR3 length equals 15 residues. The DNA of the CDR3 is TGTGCCAGCAGCTTATTAGCGGGGTACTACAATGAGCAGTTCTTC. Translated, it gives CASSLLAGYYNEQFF.

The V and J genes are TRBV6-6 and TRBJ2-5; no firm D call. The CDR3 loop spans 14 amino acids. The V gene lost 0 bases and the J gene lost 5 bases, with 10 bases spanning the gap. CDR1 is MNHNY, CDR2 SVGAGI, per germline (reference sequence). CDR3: CASSYSGTVETQYF. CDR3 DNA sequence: TGTGCCAGCAGTTACTCCGGAACAGTGGAGACCCAGTACTTC.

DNA for the CDR3: TGTGCCAGCAGCCAGGGACAGAAGTCCTACGAGCAGTACTTC. It yields the protein CASSQGQKSYEQYF. This chain connects TRBV3-1 (or the pseudogene TRBV3-2) to TRBJ2-7, with 7 bases aligning to TRBD1. With V trimmed by 3 bases and J by 1 base, 3 bases remained unmatched. CDR3 length: 14 amino acids. Per the germline V gene, CDR1 is LGHDT and CDR2 is YNNKEL (reference sequence).

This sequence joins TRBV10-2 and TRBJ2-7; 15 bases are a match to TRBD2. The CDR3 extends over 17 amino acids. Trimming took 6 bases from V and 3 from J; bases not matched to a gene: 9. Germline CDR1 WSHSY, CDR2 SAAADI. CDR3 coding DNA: TGCGCCAGCAGCGGGACTAGCGGGAGGCAGAGATACTACGAGCAGTACTTC. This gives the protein CASSGTSGRQRYYEQYF.

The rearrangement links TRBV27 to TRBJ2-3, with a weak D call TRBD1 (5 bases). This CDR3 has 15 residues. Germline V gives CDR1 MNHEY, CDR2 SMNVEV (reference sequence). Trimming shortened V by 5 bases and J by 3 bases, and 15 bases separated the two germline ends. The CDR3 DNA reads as TGTGCCAGCAGTCCCAGGGTGGACGGAACAGATACGCAGTATTTT. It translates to CASSPRVDGTDTQYF.

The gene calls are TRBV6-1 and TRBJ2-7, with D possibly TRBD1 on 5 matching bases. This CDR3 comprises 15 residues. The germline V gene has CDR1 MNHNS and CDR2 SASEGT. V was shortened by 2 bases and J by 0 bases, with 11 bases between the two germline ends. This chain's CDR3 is CASSEIQESSYEQYF. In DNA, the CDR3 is TGTGCCAGCAGTGAAATACAGGAAAGCTCCTACGAGCAGTACTTC.